This TCR beta chain was obtained from a study of T cells after yellow fever vaccination. In this sample, this clonotype turned up many times. What it binds is unknown. Germline V gene sequence: CDR1 MNHNS, CDR2 SASEGT. Trimming left V 5 bases short and J 7 bases short, with 18 bases between. The CDR3 length is 16 residues. Broader study findings: Peaking faster, on day 5 versus 15, the secondary response was nonetheless weaker. A small proportion of clonotypes was detected in both the CD4 and CD8 compartments.

TCRdb recomputed calls from the 5' RACE reads with MiXCR, one row per CDR3 protein. The sample lists roughly 120,000 distinct CDR3 sequences, 7.2% occurring once. The clonotype was recovered from a man aged 18 to 30 who received the YFV17D yellow fever vaccine. The source was CD4+ T cells sorted from PBMCs, collected around 45 days after the first yellow fever vaccination. J is TRBJ1-6 and V is TRBV6-1; tentative D call: TRBD1 (6 bases). CDR3 protein: CASSKQGLIENSPLHF. CDR3 sequence (DNA): TGTGCCAGCAGTAAACAGGGTTTAATCGAGAATTCACCCCTCCACTTT.